The rows below give T cell receptor beta chains drawn from one sample of a study of cytomegalovirus exposure and HLA in healthy donors. TCRdb keeps only in-frame clones here, not all; method: immunoSEQ multiplex PCR. Of fewer than 250,000 clones in the sample, 87% were seen once. Source material: PBMCs. Receptor source: a young man in good health and CMV-seronegative. Each CDR3 is given with its conserved first and last residue. A D gene is named only where the DNA matches it firmly. Clone size is shown for a subset of rows, as once, few, many or a class of expanded clone.

cdr3_aa: CASSAASERTDTQYF
cdr3_nt: TGTGCCAGCAGTGCGGCTAGCGAGCGCACAGATACGCAGTATTTT
j_call: TRBJ2-3
clone_size: .
v_call: TRBV2
d_call: .

cdr3_aa: CAWTGGANRELFF
cdr3_nt: TGTGCCTGGACAGGGGGCGCGAACAGGGAGCTGTTTTTT
j_call: TRBJ2-2
clone_size: .
v_call: TRBV30
d_call: TRBD1

cdr3_aa: CASSWDRGVAKNIQYF
cdr3_nt: TGTGCCAGCAGCTGGGACAGGGGCGTAGCCAAAAACATTCAGTACTTC
j_call: TRBJ2-4
clone_size: .
v_call: TRBV5-4
d_call: TRBD1

cdr3_aa: CASSQSGTGNSPLHF
cdr3_nt: TGTGCCAGCAGCCAATCTGGGACAGGCAATTCACCCCTCCACTTT
j_call: TRBJ1-6
clone_size: .
v_call: TRBV16
d_call: TRBD1

cdr3_aa: CASSSGEYNEQFF
cdr3_nt: TGTGCCAGCAGTTCCGGAGAGTACAATGAGCAGTTCTTC
j_call: TRBJ2-1
clone_size: .
v_call: TRBV25-1
d_call: .

cdr3_aa: CASSAPGQGTYEQYF
cdr3_nt: TGTGCCAGCAGCGCTCCGGGACAGGGGACCTACGAGCAGTACTTC
j_call: TRBJ2-7
clone_size: .
v_call: TRBV7-9
d_call: TRBD1

cdr3_aa: CASTSGTGVSSEQYF
cdr3_nt: TGTGCCAGCACCTCCGGGACAGGGGTCTCCTCCGAGCAGTACTTC
j_call: TRBJ2-7
clone_size: .
v_call: TRBV28
d_call: TRBD1

cdr3_aa: CASSFLGRGEQYF
cdr3_nt: TGTGCCAGCAGCTTCCTGGGGCGGGGCGAGCAGTACTTC
j_call: TRBJ2-7
clone_size: .
v_call: TRBV7-9
d_call: .

cdr3_aa: CASSYREQASYEQYF
cdr3_nt: TGTGCCAGCAGCTACCGCGAGCAAGCCTCCTACGAGCAGTACTTC
j_call: TRBJ2-7
clone_size: .
v_call: TRBV5-4
d_call: .

cdr3_aa: CSVEMGTPGLAGGEQFF
cdr3_nt: TGCAGCGTTGAAATGGGAACTCCGGGACTAGCGGGGGGTGAGCAGTTCTTC
j_call: TRBJ2-1
clone_size: .
v_call: TRBV29-1
d_call: TRBD2

cdr3_aa: CASSRETGGADQPQHF
cdr3_nt: TGTGCCAGCAGCCGGGAGACAGGGGGCGCAGATCAGCCCCAGCATTTT
j_call: TRBJ1-5
clone_size: few
v_call: TRBV16
d_call: TRBD1

cdr3_aa: CASSLTSGGTDTQYF
cdr3_nt: TGCGCCAGCAGCTTGACTAGCGGGGGAACAGATACGCAGTATTTT
j_call: TRBJ2-3
clone_size: .
v_call: TRBV5-1
d_call: TRBD2

cdr3_aa: CASSLAALAGGNEQFF
cdr3_nt: TGTGCCAGCAGCTTAGCGGCCCTAGCGGGGGGGAATGAGCAGTTCTTC
j_call: TRBJ2-1
clone_size: .
v_call: TRBV7-8
d_call: TRBD2

cdr3_aa: CASSPPGVSYEQYF
cdr3_nt: TGTGCCAGCAGTCCCCCAGGTGTGTCCTACGAGCAGTACTTC
j_call: TRBJ2-7
clone_size: once
v_call: TRBV28
d_call: .

cdr3_aa: CASSLTDREGAGHGYTF
cdr3_nt: TGTGCCAGCAGCTTAACGGACAGGGAAGGTGCAGGGCATGGCTACACCTTC
j_call: TRBJ1-2
clone_size: once
v_call: TRBV7-9
d_call: TRBD1

cdr3_aa: CASSPGGALGNTIYF
cdr3_nt: TGTGCCAGCAGCCCGGGGGGGGCGCTCGGAAACACCATATATTTT
j_call: TRBJ1-3
clone_size: .
v_call: TRBV5-5
d_call: .

cdr3_aa: CAIWPGSGNEQFF
cdr3_nt: TGTGCCATCTGGCCGGGGAGCGGGAATGAGCAGTTCTTC
j_call: TRBJ2-1
clone_size: once
v_call: TRBV10-3
d_call: .

cdr3_aa: CATSTSSGSTGGLFF
cdr3_nt: TGTGCCACCAGCACCTCTAGCGGGAGCACCGGGGGGCTGTTTTTT
j_call: TRBJ2-2
clone_size: once
v_call: TRBV15
d_call: TRBD2

cdr3_aa: CASSWDRADGYTF
cdr3_nt: TGTGCCAGCAGTTGGGACAGGGCGGATGGCTACACCTTC
j_call: TRBJ1-2
clone_size: .
v_call: TRBV28
d_call: TRBD1

cdr3_aa: CASSIWRQETQYF
cdr3_nt: TGTGCCAGCAGCATTTGGAGGCAAGAGACCCAGTACTTC
j_call: TRBJ2-5
clone_size: .
v_call: TRBV5-6
d_call: .

cdr3_aa: CASSLSLDRGPEAFF
cdr3_nt: TGTGCCAGCAGTTTGTCTTTAGACAGGGGACCTGAAGCTTTCTTT
j_call: TRBJ1-1
clone_size: .
v_call: TRBV27
d_call: TRBD1

cdr3_aa: CASTNLSRFYNEQFF
cdr3_nt: TGTGCCAGCACCAACCTCTCGCGGTTCTACAATGAGCAGTTCTTC
j_call: TRBJ2-1
clone_size: .
v_call: TRBV5-8
d_call: .

cdr3_aa: CASSFRQGAGTGELFF
cdr3_nt: TGCGCCAGCAGCTTTAGGCAGGGGGCCGGCACCGGGGAGCTGTTTTTT
j_call: TRBJ2-2
clone_size: .
v_call: TRBV5-1
d_call: TRBD1

cdr3_aa: CASSLARRGGTDTQYF
cdr3_nt: TGCGCCAGCAGCTTGGCCCGTCGCGGAGGCACAGATACGCAGTATTTT
j_call: TRBJ2-3
clone_size: .
v_call: TRBV5-1
d_call: .

cdr3_aa: CASSLEDSNEQFF
cdr3_nt: TGTGCCAGCAGTTTAGAGGACAGCAATGAGCAGTTCTTC
j_call: TRBJ2-1
clone_size: .
v_call: TRBV28
d_call: .

cdr3_aa: CASSQAGTYNEQFF
cdr3_nt: TGTGCCAGCAGCCAAGCGGGAACTTACAATGAGCAGTTCTTC
j_call: TRBJ2-1
clone_size: .
v_call: TRBV4-2
d_call: .

cdr3_aa: CASSNTGTGNPRYTF
cdr3_nt: TGTGCCAGCAGTAACACCGGGACAGGGAACCCTCGGTACACCTTC
j_call: TRBJ1-2
clone_size: few
v_call: TRBV6-6
d_call: TRBD1

cdr3_aa: CASSLGGQGWVSPLHF
cdr3_nt: TGCGCCAGCAGCTTGGGAGGACAGGGCTGGGTTTCACCCCTCCACTTT
j_call: TRBJ1-6
clone_size: .
v_call: TRBV5-1
d_call: TRBD1

cdr3_aa: CASSLDREGLGTDTQYF
cdr3_nt: TGTGCCAGCAGCTTAGACCGTGAGGGCCTGGGAACAGATACGCAGTATTTT
j_call: TRBJ2-3
clone_size: .
v_call: TRBV11-2
d_call: .